Presented here are 18 T cell receptor beta chains from one specimen sequenced in a study of cytomegalovirus exposure and HLA in healthy donors. Clones were read by immunoSEQ multiplex PCR, and TCRdb kept only the in-frame ones, dropping some. The table records a few hundred thousand clones, over 80% of them present only once. Sequences were obtained from PBMCs. The source of these receptors is a woman in her thirties in good health and CMV-seropositive.

This rearrangement joins TRBV5-1 to TRBJ2-7; possible D gene TRBD2, 6 bases. Deletions cut 3 bases from V and 1 base from J, with 14 bases between. The CDR3 spans 15 residues. CDR1 and CDR2 (germline): SGHRS, YFSETQ. The chain's CDR3 is CASSSGGTTSYEQYF. CDR3 DNA: TGCGCCAGCAGCTCTGGAGGGACGACATCCTACGAGCAGTACTTC.

The V and J genes are TRBV5-1 and TRBJ1-1, with D possibly matching TRBD1 (5 bases). There are 16 residues in the CDR3. Germline V gene sequence: CDR1 SGHRS, CDR2 YFSETQ. Trimming took 2 bases from V and 0 from J, leaving 14 bases between them. Written as DNA, the CDR3 is TGCGCCAGCAGCTTAGGTAGACAGTTAATGAACACTGAAGCTTTCTTT. It is translated as CASSLGRQLMNTEAFF. The full variable domain, completed using reference TRBV5-1 and TRBJ1-1, is KAGVTQTPRYLIKTRGQQVTLSCSPISGHRSVSWYQQTPGQGLQFLFEYFSETQRNKGNFPGRFSGRQFSNSRSEMNVSTLELGDSALYLCASSLGRQLMNTEAFFGQGTRLTVV.

This clone appeared a few times. The J gene is TRBJ1-2, the V gene TRBV4-1, with TRBD1 matching over 7 bases. Trimming at V came to 4 bases and at J to 7 bases, leaving 6 bases not matched to a gene. In germline, CDR1 is MGHRA, CDR2 YSYEKL. There are 13 residues in the CDR3. CDR3 protein: CASSPIGTAGYTF. Here the CDR3 DNA reads TGCGCCAGCAGCCCGATCGGGACAGCTGGCTACACCTTC.

For the CDR3, the DNA is TGTGCCAGTAGTATCCGGGAGGACTCGTACCAAGAGACCCAGTACTTC. Encoded protein: CASSIREDSYQETQYF. The gene calls are TRBV19 and TRBJ2-5, with 7 bases aligning to TRBD2. There are 16 residues in the CDR3. The V gene end was trimmed by 3 bases and the J gene end by 0 bases; junction bases not matched to a gene: 7. CDR1 is LNHDA and CDR2 is SQIVND in the germline V gene (reference sequence).

V gene TRBV30 combines with J gene TRBJ1-3; no firm D call. Germline V CDR1 and CDR2: GTSNPN, SVGIG (reference sequence). The V end lost 1 base, the J end lost 0 bases, and 7 bases lay between the germline ends. The CDR3 contains 14 residues. The CDR3 region is CAWSGSLSGNTIYF. The CDR3 nucleotides read TGTGCCTGGAGTGGGTCGCTCTCTGGAAACACCATATATTTT.

This sequence joins TRBV6-5 and TRBJ1-4; TRBD1 might be the D (6 bases). The germline V and J ends were trimmed by 6 bases and 4 bases, with 12 bases remaining between them. This CDR3 is built from 14 residues. Germline assignment: CDR1 MNHEY and CDR2 SVGAGI. CDR3 coding DNA: TGTGCCAGCAGGGGGAGGGGGAATAATGAAAAACTGTTTTTT. This sequence encodes CASRGRGNNEKLFF.

This chain links TRBV10-1 with TRBJ1-2, with D tentatively TRBD1 (5 bases). Germline-derived CDR1 and CDR2 are WNHNN and SYGVQD (reference sequence). There are 13 residues in the CDR3. Trimming pared 0 bases from V and 8 bases from J, leaving 10 bases between. CDR3 residues: CASSESKGDGYTF. In nucleotides, the CDR3 is TGCGCCAGCAGTGAGTCGAAAGGGGACGGCTACACCTTC.

The chain combines TRBV7-8 with TRBJ1-2; no clear D. This CDR3 has 12 residues. The germline gives CDR1 SGHVS, CDR2 FQNEAQ. The germline V and J ends were trimmed by 5 bases and 8 bases, with 12 bases remaining between them. The CDR3 bases are TGTGCCAGCAGCCAAGGGAAAGACGGCTACACCTTC. Amino acids: CASSQGKDGYTF.

The V gene is TRBV6-5, the J gene TRBJ2-1; D ambiguous. Germline lookup yields CDR1 MNHEY and CDR2 SVGAGI. Between the trimmed V and J ends, which lost 8 bases and 6 bases, there was a span of 17 bases. The CDR3 is made up of 14 amino acids. In DNA, the CDR3 is TGTGCCAGCCACAAAGGAAAGAACGTCAATGAGCAGTTCTTC. Translating gives CASHKGKNVNEQFF.

The V and J genes are TRBV15 and TRBJ1-4, with D possibly matching TRBD1 (5 bases). The V and J ends lost 2 bases and 0 bases respectively, with 13 bases between them. The V gene's germline CDR1 is LNHNV and CDR2 YYDKDF (reference sequence). The CDR3 runs 17 residues. The chain's CDR3 is CATSRLHTGSTNEKLFF. The CDR3 DNA follows: TGTGCCACCAGCAGACTTCATACAGGATCAACTAATGAAAAACTGTTTTTT.

This chain connects TRBV6-5 to TRBJ2-3; TRBD2 aligns across 12 bases. The J segment lost 4 bases and the V segment lost 5 bases, leaving 4 bases of the junction unmatched. This CDR3 region has 15 residues. Germline CDR1 MNHEY, CDR2 SVGAGI. As DNA, the CDR3 is TGTGCCAGCAGTCCTCGACTAGCGGGAGCAGATACGCAGTATTTT. This encodes CASSPRLAGADTQYF.

The rearrangement uses TRBV11-2 and TRBJ2-7; 14 bases fit TRBD2. CDR1 is SGHAT, CDR2 FQNNGV, per germline. This CDR3 has 15 residues. Unmatched junction bases numbered 6, after V lost 4 bases and J lost 7 bases. This CDR3 reads CASSSGLAGVSEQYF. CDR3 nucleotide sequence: TGTGCCAGCAGCTCGGGACTAGCGGGAGTAAGTGAGCAGTACTTC.

The V and J genes are TRBV27 and TRBJ2-2; D ambiguous. CDR1 is MNHEY and CDR2 is SMNVEV in the germline V gene (reference sequence). V was trimmed by 5 bases and J by 6 bases, leaving 19 bases between them. There are 16 residues in the CDR3. CDR3 in DNA: TGTGCCAGCAGTCCTACTTCCCCCGTCGGCCCCGGGGAGCTGTTTTTT. Translating gives CASSPTSPVGPGELFF.

This clone occurred once. This rearrangement joins TRBV5-1 to TRBJ2-3; 9 positions match TRBD1. Per the germline V gene, CDR1 is SGHRS and CDR2 is YFSETQ. Germline trimming cut 0 bases from V and 2 bases from J; bases unmatched to any gene: 7. This CDR3 region has 17 residues. CDR3 coding DNA: TGCGCCAGCAGCTTGGGGAAGGGGGACAGGGTCACAGATACGCAGTATTTT. This sequence encodes CASSLGKGDRVTDTQYF. Full variable domain (rest looked up from reference TRBV5-1 and TRBJ2-3): KAGVTQTPRYLIKTRGQQVTLSCSPISGHRSVSWYQQTPGQGLQFLFEYFSETQRNKGNFPGRFSGRQFSNSRSEMNVSTLELGDSALYLCASSLGKGDRVTDTQYFGPGTRLTVL.

The rearrangement links TRBV30 to TRBJ2-1; 9 nucleotides match TRBD2. V lost 5 bases, J lost 0 bases, and 2 bases stayed unmatched. Per the germline V gene, CDR1 is GTSNPN and CDR2 is SVGIG (reference sequence). The CDR3 extends over 14 amino acids. The CDR3 DNA follows: TGTGCCTGGGGTAGCGGGAGCTCCTACAATGAGCAGTTCTTC. Translating gives CAWGSGSSYNEQFF.

The V call is TRBV29-1, the J call TRBJ1-1; D remains ambiguous. V lost 1 base, J lost 1 base, and 7 bases lay in between. Germline CDR1 SQVTM, CDR2 ANQGSEA. The CDR3 length is 13 residues. CDR3 sequence (DNA): TGCAGCGTTGAAGGGCCAGAGAACACTGAAGCTTTCTTT. This translates into CSVEGPENTEAFF.

This clone is a singleton in its sample. The chain carries TRBV2 and TRBJ2-7; D may be TRBD1 (5 bases). The CDR3 has 14 amino acids. Trimming removed 6 bases from V and 8 bases from J, with 20 bases in between. Per the germline V gene, CDR1 is SNHLY and CDR2 is FYNNEI. CDR3 loop: CASSRIAGWVKQYF. The CDR3 DNA is TGTGCCAGCAGCCGAATTGCAGGGTGGGTGAAGCAGTACTTC.

The chain employs TRBV7-9 and TRBJ2-3; 12 bases are shared with TRBD2. From germline, CDR1 is SEHNR and CDR2 FQNEAQ (reference sequence). The CDR3 extends over 15 amino acids. Trimming at V came to 6 bases and at J to 3 bases, leaving 4 bases not matched to a gene. CDR3 sequence: CASSPGTSGTDTQYF. The DNA for the CDR3 is TGTGCCAGCAGTCCCGGGACTAGCGGGACAGATACGCAGTATTTT.